These 23 T cell receptor beta chains share one sample of origin, sequenced in a study of response to subunit inactivated influenza vaccine. TCRdb called the RT-PCR reads again in MiXCR, with one record for every CDR3 protein. The data contain under 200,000 distinct CDR3 sequences, about 12% of them singletons. These same records also appear under a second study, on T cells expressing NK-cell markers. This second study says: Synthesis of TCR beta cDNA relied on 5'RACE template switching carrying UMIs.

Sequencing used CD8+ T cells sorted from PBMCs, obtained 11 to 12 days after vaccination. The receptors originated from a man aged 45-65 years who received an inactivated influenza vaccine.

This chain connects TRBV7-6 to TRBJ2-7, with a possible D match to TRBD2 (6 bases). V was clipped by 5 bases and J by 1 base, with 21 bases between them. CDR1 SGHVS and CDR2 FNYEAQ come from the germline V gene. This CDR3 has 17 amino acids. Written as DNA, the CDR3 is TGTGCCAGCAGCCCATTGGCAGATAGCGGTAGTTCCTACGAGCAGTACTTC. Protein: CASSPLADSGSSYEQYF.

The chain recombines TRBV6-5 with TRBJ2-3; 8 bases are a match to TRBD2. Looked up from germline, CDR1 is MNHEY and CDR2 is SVGAGI. The CDR3 contains 15 residues. V trimming: 0 bases; J trimming: 4 bases; junction bases outside the gene matches: 3. The CDR3 DNA is TGTGCCAGCAGTTACTCGCCCGGGAGGGCAGATACGCAGTATTTT. It encodes CASSYSPGRADTQYF.

This chain links TRBV11-2 with TRBJ1-1; a weak D match, TRBD1 (5 bases). V lost 4 bases and J 0 bases, leaving 12 bases between the germline ends. The CDR3 spans 15 residues. Germline V gene sequence: CDR1 SGHAT, CDR2 FQNNGV. The chain's CDR3 is CASSSGTELNTEAFF. CDR3 sequence (DNA): TGTGCCAGCAGCTCAGGGACCGAATTGAACACTGAAGCTTTCTTT.

This chain connects TRBV9 to TRBJ2-1; either TRBD1 or TRBD2 may supply D (6 bases each). Per germline, CDR1 SGDLS and CDR2 YYNGEE. The CDR3 runs 16 residues. V gave up 0 bases and J gave up 8 bases, with 18 bases separating them. The chain's CDR3 is CASSVGGASRSDEQFF. DNA for the CDR3: TGTGCCAGCAGCGTAGGGGGGGCTAGCAGAAGTGATGAGCAGTTCTTC.

V and J are TRBV9 and TRBJ1-4; tentatively, D is TRBD1 (6 bases). Germline CDR1 SGDLS, CDR2 YYNGEE. The CDR3 spans 15 residues. V was pared by 4 bases and J by 2 bases, with 12 bases between. CDR3 region: CASSSSGATNEKLFF. The DNA of the CDR3 is TGTGCCAGCAGCAGCTCGGGGGCGACTAATGAAAAACTGTTTTTT.

This clonotype has only a few counts. The chain is built from TRBV25-1 and TRBJ2-5; no clear D. The ends were cut back, 6 bases at V and 4 bases at J, with 6 bases in the middle. This CDR3 is built from 11 residues. Germline values: CDR1 MGHDK, CDR2 SYGVNS. The CDR3 bases are TGTGCCAGCAGGTCAGGAGAGACCCAGTACTTC. Amino acid sequence: CASRSGETQYF.

Many counts were recorded for this clonotype. The chain uses TRBV12-3 or TRBV12-4 and TRBJ1-1, with D uncertain. The length of the CDR3 is 15 residues. Trimming took 8 bases from V and 1 from J, leaving 17 bases between them. The CDR3 protein is CASRTSPLSNTEAFF. The CDR3 region has the DNA TGTGCCAGCCGTACGAGCCCCTTGTCGAACACTGAAGCTTTCTTT.

Points on this clonotype: The germline gene is not matched at one end of the junction; a read error may be the cause. CDR3 sequence (DNA): TGCGTCAGCAGCCAAGACATGGGGCTAGCGTTTGAGCAGTTCTTC. Amino acid sequence: CVSSQDMGLAFEQFF. The chain combines TRBV4-1 with TRBJ2-1; maybe TRBD2 (6 bases). The CDR3 runs 15 residues. CDR1 and CDR2 from the germline V gene are MGHRA and YSYEKL.

The chain employs TRBV28 and TRBJ2-2; the match to TRBD2 covers 7 bases. The CDR3 contains 14 residues. V lost 7 bases and J lost 6; bases outside the gene matches: 8. In germline, CDR1 is MDHEN, CDR2 SYDVKM. The CDR3 DNA is TGTGCCAGCAAGCCGGGAGGAATTGCCGGGGAGCTGTTTTTT. Its translation: CASKPGGIAGELFF. The full variable domain, with the rest looked up from reference TRBV28 and TRBJ2-2, is DVKVTQSSRYLVKRTGEKVFLECVQDMDHENMFWYRQDPGLGLRLIYFSYDVKMKEKGDIPEGYSVSREKKERFSLILESASTNQTSMYLCASKPGGIAGELFFGEGSRLTVL.

The chain carries TRBV7-6 and TRBJ2-7; D possibly matches TRBD1 or TRBD2 (5 bases each). The germline V gene encodes CDR1 SGHVS and CDR2 FNYEAQ. This CDR3 comprises 15 residues. The germline V and J ends were trimmed by 3 bases and 5 bases, with 17 bases remaining between them. The chain's CDR3 is CASSFSGTKPHEQYF. DNA for the CDR3: TGTGCCAGCAGCTTTTCCGGGACCAAACCCCACGAGCAGTACTTC.

In its sample, this clonotype was seen a few times. The chain couples TRBV9 to TRBJ2-6; D is unclear. The length of the CDR3 is 15 residues. The ends were cut back, 0 bases at V and 0 bases at J, with 4 bases in the middle. Per the germline V gene, CDR1 is SGDLS and CDR2 is YYNGEE. The chain's CDR3 is CASSVGASGANVLTF. CDR3 nucleotide sequence: TGTGCCAGCAGCGTAGGTGCCTCTGGGGCCAACGTCCTGACTTTC. Filled out from reference TRBV9 and TRBJ2-6, the complete variable domain reads DSGVTQTPKHLITATGQRVTLRCSPRSGDLSVYWYQQSLDQGLQFLIQYYNGEERAKGNILERFSAQQFPDLHSELNLSSLELGDSALYFCASSVGASGANVLTFGAGSRLTVL.

This clonotype has only a few counts. The CDR3 spells CASSLTGQALSYEQYF. CDR3 DNA sequence: TGTGCCAGCAGCTTAACTGGACAGGCGCTCTCCTACGAGCAGTACTTC. The genes are TRBV7-9 and TRBJ2-7; 7 nucleotides line up with TRBD1. The CDR3 is 16 amino acids. Trimming took 2 bases from V and 0 from J; bases not matched to a gene: 7. Per germline, CDR1 SEHNR and CDR2 FQNEAQ (reference sequence).

This clonotype came up a few times. J is TRBJ1-1 and V is TRBV30; unclear D gene. The germline V gene encodes CDR1 GTSNPN and CDR2 SVGIG (reference sequence). Trimming took off 3 bases at V and 7 bases at J, with 6 bases between the two ends. CDR3 size: 10 residues. This CDR3 is CAWRVHEAFF. For the CDR3, the DNA is TGTGCCTGGAGGGTACATGAAGCTTTCTTT.

This clonotype showed up just a few times. V usage is TRBV12-3 or TRBV12-4 and J usage is TRBJ1-2, with D unclear. This CDR3 region has 14 residues. The ends were cut back, 2 bases at V and 3 bases at J, with 10 bases in the middle. CDR3 in DNA: TGTGCCAGCAGTTTAAGAGGGATCGACTATGGCTACACCTTC. Translation: CASSLRGIDYGYTF.

This clonotype was detected a few times. The chain employs TRBV15 and TRBJ1-5, with D possibly TRBD1 on 6 matching bases. The germline gives CDR1 LNHNV, CDR2 YYDKDF (reference sequence). The CDR3 is 16 amino acids. Trimming removed 1 base from V and 1 base from J, with 11 bases in between. In nucleotides, the CDR3 is TGTGCCACCAGCAGAGGACAGGAAGGGAGCAATCAGCCCCAGCATTTT. Protein product: CATSRGQEGSNQPQHF.

The V gene is TRBV15, the J gene TRBJ2-1; 7 bases line up with TRBD1. V was clipped by 3 bases and J by 3 bases; unmatched bases: 8. Germline lookup yields CDR1 LNHNV and CDR2 YYDKDF (reference sequence). The CDR3 sequence is 16 residues long. As DNA, the CDR3 is TGTGCCACCAGCAGGGATTCCGGGACAGACTACAATGAGCAGTTCTTC. This translates into CATSRDSGTDYNEQFF. The full variable domain, its missing parts supplied by reference TRBV15 and TRBJ2-1, is DAMVIQNPRYQVTQFGKPVTLSCSQTLNHNVMYWYQQKSSQAPKLLFHYYDKDFNNEADTPDNFQSRRPNTSFCFLDIRSPGLGDTAMYLCATSRDSGTDYNEQFFGPGTRLTVL.

The CDR3: CASSPPRAHYEQYF. The CDR3 DNA follows: TGTGCCAGCAGCCCCCCGCGGGCCCACTACGAGCAGTACTTC. The rearrangement joins TRBV9 to TRBJ2-7; the D gene is possibly TRBD2 (5 bases). Trimming left V 4 bases short and J 3 bases short, with 14 bases between. The germline V gene has CDR1 SGDLS and CDR2 YYNGEE. The CDR3 covers 14 residues.

This clonotype was found a few times. The chain is built from TRBV5-1 and TRBJ2-1, with D tentatively TRBD1 or TRBD2 (5 bases each). Germline values: CDR1 SGHRS, CDR2 YFSETQ. The CDR3 totals 13 residues. V was shortened by 4 bases and J by 9 bases, with 14 bases between the two germline ends. CDR3 residues: CASSPQQGPEQFF. The CDR3, as DNA: TGCGCCAGCAGCCCTCAGCAGGGACCTGAGCAGTTCTTC.

CDR3 protein: CASSYRDSGPYEQYF. DNA for the CDR3: TGTGCCAGCAGTTACAGGGACAGTGGCCCCTACGAGCAGTACTTC. This chain connects TRBV6-5 to TRBJ2-7; 7 bases fit TRBD1. J was trimmed by 2 bases and V by 2 bases; bases with no gene match: 6. Germline V gene lookup returns CDR1 MNHEY and CDR2 SVGAGI. The CDR3 is made up of 15 amino acids.

This clonotype showed up just a few times. J is TRBJ1-5 and V is TRBV24-1, with 12 bases that match TRBD1. J gave up 7 bases and V 4 bases, and 7 bases lay outside the gene matches. The length of the CDR3 is 16 residues. CDR1 KGHDR and CDR2 SFDVKD come from the germline V gene. The CDR3, as DNA: TGTGCCACCAGTGAAACCGGGACAGGGGGCGAACAGCCCCAGCATTTT. Amino acids: CATSETGTGGEQPQHF.

The chain links TRBV28 to TRBJ2-3; 8 nucleotides match TRBD2. Germline CDR1 is MDHEN and CDR2 is SYDVKM. Germline trimming cut 6 bases from V and 0 bases from J; bases unmatched to any gene: 5. This CDR3 comprises 15 residues. The CDR3: CASSLAGTSTDTQYF. As DNA, the CDR3 is TGTGCCAGCAGCTTAGCGGGGACAAGCACAGATACGCAGTATTTT.

This clonotype was counted between two and nine times. The chain joins TRBV6-2 or TRBV6-3 to TRBJ2-1; 8 positions agree with TRBD2. Germline CDR1 MNHEY, CDR2 SVGEGT. Unmatched junction bases numbered 6, after V lost 0 bases and J lost 2 bases. CDR3 length: 17 amino acids. In nucleotides, the CDR3 is TGTGCCAGCAGTTACTCGAGATCGGGACTAGCCTACAATGAGCAGTTCTTC. Its protein is CASSYSRSGLAYNEQFF.

This clonotype was observed many times. The chain couples TRBV12-3 or TRBV12-4 to TRBJ2-5; 16 bases are a match to TRBD2. Trimming took 6 bases from V and 0 from J; bases not matched to a gene: 4. The CDR3 runs to 17 residues. The CDR3 loop reads CASRGTSGGEYQETQYF. The CDR3 nucleotides read TGTGCCAGCAGGGGGACTAGCGGGGGGGAGTACCAAGAGACCCAGTACTTC.